This is a list of T cell receptor beta chains from one sample in a study of cytomegalovirus exposure and HLA in healthy donors. The protocol was immunoSEQ multiplex PCR, while the TCRdb copy is restricted to in-frame clones and leaves out a portion. Of some 90,000 clones in the sample, roughly 78% were seen once. The sample was PBMCs. These TCRs come from a male donor in good health and CMV-seropositive. CDR3s include the opening cysteine and the closing phenylalanine or tryptophan. Fields, in order: D gene, V gene, J gene, clone size, CDR3 protein, CDR3 DNA. D genes are given only for firm matches. Where a row states a size, it is once, few, many or the class of an expanded clone; other rows omit it.

TRBD2	TRBV6-1	TRBJ2-4	-	CASSEVPTSGGPAAKNIQYF	TGTGCCAGCAGTGAGGTCCCCACTAGCGGGGGCCCTGCGGCCAAAAACATTCAGTACTTC
-	TRBV11-3	TRBJ2-3	-	CANSLGGWADTQYF	TGTGCCAACAGCTTAGGAGGGTGGGCAGATACGCAGTATTTT
-	TRBV21-1	TRBJ1-2	-	CASSNPDRYYGYTF	TGTGCCAGCAGCAACCCGGACAGATATTATGGCTACACCTTC
TRBD1	TRBV5-1	TRBJ2-4	-	CASSTRTGTAKNIQYF	TGCGCCAGCAGCACCCGAACCGGGACAGCGAAAAACATTCAGTACTTC
TRBD1	TRBV7-6	TRBJ2-7	-	CASSYGQGFTYEQYF	TGTGCCAGCAGCTACGGACAGGGTTTCACCTACGAGCAGTACTTC
TRBD1	TRBV19	TRBJ2-2	-	CASRETGVTGELFF	TGTGCCAGTAGAGAGACAGGGGTCACCGGGGAGCTGTTTTTT
-	TRBV5-1	TRBJ1-1	-	CASSRGSGNTEAFF	TGCGCCAGCAGCCGGGGGTCTGGGAACACTGAAGCTTTCTTT
TRBD1	TRBV18	TRBJ2-7	-	CASSLDRTYEQYF	TGTGCCAGCTCACTGGACAGGACCTACGAGCAGTACTTC
-	TRBV5-4	TRBJ2-7	few	CASSFGTKVGQYF	TGTGCCAGCAGCTTCGGGACAAAGGTGGGGCAGTACTTC
-	TRBV7-2	TRBJ1-2	-	CASSPRQGYAPNYGYTF	TGTGCCAGCAGCCCGCGTCAGGGATATGCTCCTAACTATGGCTACACCTTC
-	TRBV19	TRBJ1-5	once	CASSLPRSQPQHF	TGTGCCAGTAGTCTTCCCCGGAGCCAGCCCCAGCATTTT
-	TRBV25-1	TRBJ1-6	-	CASSDGYSPLHF	TGTGCCAGCAGTGACGGGTACTCACCCCTCCACTTT